One sample yielded the 9 T cell receptor beta chains listed below, sequenced in a study of blood T cell repertoires in COVID-19. Sequenced by immunoSEQ multiplex PCR; TCRdb stores in-frame clones only, minus some. The sample contains roughly 15,000 clones, approximately 83% of which appear only once. The material sequenced was peripheral blood. These receptor sequences come from a human donor in a cohort sampled during active COVID-19.

This clone was seen only a few times. This chain connects TRBV7-9 to TRBJ1-4; no reliable D call. Trimming shortened V by 5 bases and J by 7 bases, and 20 bases separated the two germline ends. CDR1 is SEHNR and CDR2 is FQNEAQ in the germline V gene (reference sequence). This CDR3 spans 16 amino acids. CDR3 amino acids: CASSPPTTRRGEKLFF. The CDR3 coding sequence is TGTGCCAGCAGCCCACCGACCACCCGGCGGGGTGAAAAACTGTTTTTT.

This clone appeared a single time. CDR3 sequence reads: CASSQIQGDTEAFF. The DNA of the CDR3 is TGTGCCAGCAGCCAGATACAGGGAGACACTGAAGCTTTCTTT. This rearrangement joins TRBV4-2 to TRBJ1-1; possibly TRBD1 for D (6 bases). CDR3 size: 14 residues. V lost 3 bases and J 3 bases, leaving 11 bases between the germline ends. Per germline, CDR1 LGHNA and CDR2 YNFKEQ.

The chain recombines TRBV14 with TRBJ1-4; no definite D call. The germline V gene encodes CDR1 SGHDN and CDR2 FVKESK. The CDR3 sequence is 14 residues long. Between the trimmed V and J ends, which lost 4 bases and 8 bases, there was a span of 14 bases. CDR3 DNA: TGTGCCAGCAGCCTGGGCCTTGGCTTCGAAAAACTGTTTTTT. This codes for CASSLGLGFEKLFF.

The V gene is TRBV6-6, the J gene TRBJ2-1; 15 nucleotides line up with TRBD2. CDR1 and CDR2 from the germline V gene are MNHNY and SVGAGI (reference sequence). The ends lost 6 bases at V and 8 bases at J; junction bases unmatched: 5. The CDR3 has 15 amino acids. In DNA form, the CDR3 reads TGTGCCAGCAGCGCCGGGACTAGCGGGGGGTATGAGCAGTTCTTC. This sequence encodes CASSAGTSGGYEQFF.

This clone has just one count. This chain links TRBV7-9 with TRBJ1-6; D perhaps matches TRBD1 (5 bases). CDR3 length: 15 residues. Per germline, CDR1 SEHNR and CDR2 FQNEAQ (reference sequence). Trimming removed 4 bases from V and 8 bases from J, with 15 bases in between. The DNA for the CDR3 is TGTGCCAGCAGCTGGGGCCAGGGAGGGGATTCACCCCTCCACTTT. Protein: CASSWGQGGDSPLHF.

The genes are TRBV5-4 and TRBJ2-5, with 9 bases lining up with TRBD2. CDR1 and CDR2 from the germline V gene are SGHNT and YYREEE (reference sequence). V lost 4 bases to trimming and J lost 5 bases; unmatched junction nucleotides: 12. This CDR3 spans 16 amino acids. The CDR3 spells CASSMVAGAHRETQYF. The DNA for the CDR3 is TGTGCCAGCAGCATGGTAGCGGGGGCCCACCGGGAGACCCAGTACTTC.

The V call is TRBV5-1, the J call TRBJ2-3, with TRBD1 matching over 9 bases. The CDR3 totals 17 residues. V lost 6 bases to trimming and J lost 2 bases; unmatched junction nucleotides: 13. Germline V gene lookup returns CDR1 SGHRS and CDR2 YFSETQ. CDR3 DNA: TGCGCCAGCACCCGTTCCGGGACAGGGAGTTACACAGATACGCAGTATTTT. Its translation: CASTRSGTGSYTDTQYF.

The CDR3 spells CASRPGGQGWTEAFF. DNA for the CDR3: TGTGCCAGCCGCCCGGGAGGGCAGGGGTGGACTGAAGCTTTCTTT. This chain links TRBV27 with TRBJ1-1; TRBD1 is a possible D gene (6 bases). The CDR3 is 15 amino acids. Germline-derived CDR1 and CDR2 are MNHEY and SMNVEV (reference sequence). The V gene lost 8 bases and the J gene lost 5 bases, with 21 bases spanning the gap.

This clone occurred a few times. The gene calls are TRBV2 and TRBJ2-1; 10 bases map to TRBD1. With 6 bases clipped from V and 4 bases from J, the junction kept 9 bases outside the gene matches. The CDR3 spans 16 residues. Germline CDR1 reads SNHLY; CDR2 reads FYNNEI. The CDR3 reads CASSFQGQGVYNEQFF. In DNA form, the CDR3 reads TGTGCCAGCAGCTTCCAAGGACAGGGGGTTTACAATGAGCAGTTCTTC.